What follows are 6 T cell receptor beta chains derived from one specimen sequenced in a study of cytomegalovirus exposure and HLA in healthy donors. Both 60 Vbeta primers and 13 Jbeta primers went into the PCR. Sequenced by immunoSEQ multiplex PCR; TCRdb stores in-frame clones only, minus some. The profile covers tens of thousands of clones, with 75% to 85% appearing a single time and roughly half taken by the ten largest. The sample was PBMCs. The receptors stem from a man aged 50 to 60 in good health and CMV-seropositive.

V and J are TRBV18 and TRBJ2-7; 10 nucleotides align to TRBD1. Germline CDR1 and CDR2: KGHSH and LQKENI. The CDR3 contains 14 residues. The ends lost 5 bases at V and 4 bases at J; junction bases unmatched: 5. For the CDR3, the DNA is TGTGCCAGCTCAGCGACAGGGGGCGTGTACGAGCAGTACTTC. This encodes CASSATGGVYEQYF.

This clone is a singleton in its sample. The rearrangement joins TRBV7-8 to TRBJ2-1, with TRBD2 matching 13 bases. The germline CDR1 and CDR2 sequences are SGHVS and FQNEAQ. The CDR3 totals 18 residues. The ends lost 4 bases at V and 6 bases at J; junction bases unmatched: 12. CDR3 region: CASSSTSGRPGFANEQFF. DNA for the CDR3: TGTGCCAGCAGCTCGACTAGCGGGAGGCCAGGCTTTGCCAATGAGCAGTTCTTC.

This clone was observed a single time. This chain connects TRBV4-3 to TRBJ1-1; 10 bases line up with TRBD1. The trim removed 0 bases at V and 1 base at J, leaving 11 bases unmatched. Germline V gives CDR1 LGHNA, CDR2 YSLEER. The CDR3 extends over 19 amino acids. This CDR3 is CASSQEPMGQGPSNTEAFF. DNA for the CDR3: TGCGCCAGCAGCCAAGAGCCGATGGGACAGGGGCCATCGAACACTGAAGCTTTCTTT.

The chain carries TRBV19 and TRBJ1-2; TRBD1 agrees at 7 bases. This CDR3 has 15 residues. V lost 6 bases and J lost 4; bases outside the gene matches: 11. Germline assignment: CDR1 LNHDA and CDR2 SQIVND (reference sequence). Here the CDR3 reads CASRTYHRGTYGYTF. DNA of the CDR3: TGTGCCAGTAGAACTTACCACAGGGGTACCTATGGCTACACCTTC. Looking up the rest from reference TRBV19 and TRBJ1-2 gives the full variable domain: DGGITQSPKYLFRKEGQNVTLSCEQNLNHDAMYWYRQDPGQGLRLIYYSQIVNDFQKGDIAEGYSVSREKKESFPLTVTSAQKNPTAFYLCASRTYHRGTYGYTFGSGTRLTVV.

This sequence joins TRBV19 and TRBJ2-2; 7 positions agree with TRBD1. V gave up 5 bases and J gave up 4 bases; unmatched junction bases: 7. The germline V gene encodes CDR1 LNHDA and CDR2 SQIVND (reference sequence). The CDR3 runs 15 residues. The chain's CDR3 is CASSGQASSTGELFF. The CDR3 DNA follows: TGTGCCAGTAGTGGACAGGCCTCGAGCACCGGGGAGCTGTTTTTT. Full variable domain (missing parts from reference TRBV19 and TRBJ2-2): DGGITQSPKYLFRKEGQNVTLSCEQNLNHDAMYWYRQDPGQGLRLIYYSQIVNDFQKGDIAEGYSVSREKKESFPLTVTSAQKNPTAFYLCASSGQASSTGELFFGEGSRLTVL.

V usage is TRBV6-5 and J usage is TRBJ2-7; 8 bases are a match to TRBD1. Trimming removed 6 bases from V and 4 bases from J; junction bases left unmatched: 8. The CDR3 spans 14 residues. CDR1 is MNHEY, CDR2 SVGAGI, per germline. CDR3 sequence (DNA): TGTGCCAGCAGCCGAGGACAGGGAAAATACGAGCAGTACTTC. Its protein product is CASSRGQGKYEQYF.